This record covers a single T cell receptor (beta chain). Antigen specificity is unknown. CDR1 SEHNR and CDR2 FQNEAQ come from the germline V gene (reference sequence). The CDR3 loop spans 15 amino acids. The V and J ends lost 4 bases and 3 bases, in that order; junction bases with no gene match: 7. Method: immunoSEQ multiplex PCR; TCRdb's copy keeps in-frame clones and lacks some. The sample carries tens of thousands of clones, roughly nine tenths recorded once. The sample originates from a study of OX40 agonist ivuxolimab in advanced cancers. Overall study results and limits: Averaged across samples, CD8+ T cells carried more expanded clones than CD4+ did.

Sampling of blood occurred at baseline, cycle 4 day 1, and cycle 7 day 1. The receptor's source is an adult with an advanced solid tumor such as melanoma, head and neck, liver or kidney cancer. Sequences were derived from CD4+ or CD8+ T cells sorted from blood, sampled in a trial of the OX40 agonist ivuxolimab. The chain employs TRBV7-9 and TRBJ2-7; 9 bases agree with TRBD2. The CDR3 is CASSSASGVVYEQYF. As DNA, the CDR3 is TGTGCCAGCAGCTCGGCTAGCGGGGTGGTCTACGAGCAGTACTTC.